This TCR beta chain was captured by sequencing in a study of blood T cell repertoires in COVID-19. This CDR3 spans 14 amino acids. Trimming left V 7 bases short and J 5 bases short, with 12 bases between. Germline CDR1 is MNHNY and CDR2 is SVGAGI (reference sequence). Original handling: Quantification of nucleated cells was approximated via reference gene primer amplification. Measured with immunoSEQ multiplex PCR; TCRdb has only the in-frame clones, and not every one. That table furnishes V, J and clone size, whereas the DNA furnished D and trimming. The table includes roughly 160,000 clones, around 85% detected once.

The chain combines TRBV6-6 with TRBJ1-6, with D tentatively TRBD1 (5 bases). This sequence originates from a man older than 75 with COVID-19, enrolled during active disease. The sequenced material came from peripheral blood. The CDR3 nucleotides read TGTGCCAGCACTCCCGGCAGGGATAATTCACCCCTCCACTTT. This encodes CASTPGRDNSPLHF.